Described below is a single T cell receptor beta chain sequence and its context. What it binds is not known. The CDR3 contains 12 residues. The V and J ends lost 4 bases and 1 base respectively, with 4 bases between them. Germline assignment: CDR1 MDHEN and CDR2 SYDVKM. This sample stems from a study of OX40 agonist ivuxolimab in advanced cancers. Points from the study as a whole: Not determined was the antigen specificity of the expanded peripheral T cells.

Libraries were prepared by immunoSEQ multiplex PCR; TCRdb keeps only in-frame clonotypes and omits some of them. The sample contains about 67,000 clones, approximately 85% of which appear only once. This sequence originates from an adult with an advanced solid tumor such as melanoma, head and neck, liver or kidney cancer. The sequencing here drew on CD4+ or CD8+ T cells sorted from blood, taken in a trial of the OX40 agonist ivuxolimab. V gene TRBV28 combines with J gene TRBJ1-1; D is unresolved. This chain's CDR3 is CASSSGNTEAFF. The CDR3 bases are TGTGCCAGCAGTTCAGGGAACACTGAAGCTTTCTTT.